This TCR beta chain was retrieved from a study of cytomegalovirus exposure and HLA in healthy donors. Whole-study findings and limits: A list of roughly 160 TCR beta chains associated with cytomegalovirus was given.

V was shortened by 8 bases and J by 0 bases, with 20 bases between the two germline ends. From germline, CDR1 is SGHNT and CDR2 YENEEA. This CDR3 spans 17 amino acids. Both 60 Vbeta primers and 13 Jbeta primers went into the PCR. The repertoire was sequenced with immunoSEQ multiplex PCR; TCRdb's copy has only in-frame clones and lacks some. The sample carries fewer than 250,000 clones, 70% to 80% recorded once. Concerning this clone: What it binds is unknown.

This sequence originates from a woman aged 45-59 years in good health and CMV-seronegative. Sequenced: PBMCs. This sequence joins TRBV11-3 and TRBJ1-3; D not certain. Written as DNA, the CDR3 is TGTGCCAGCGTCTCCCCCTCTAAACGGGGCTCTGGAAACACCATATATTTT. This encodes CASVSPSKRGSGNTIYF.